Only a few counts were recorded for the clone carrying this T cell receptor beta chain. Antigen unknown. Of the isolated RNA, all was reverse transcribed, and so the sequenced material was expressed TCRB transcripts. Generated by immunoSEQ multiplex PCR, the TCRdb table keeps only in-frame clones and is missing some. The table lists almost 350,000 clones, 7% to 10% of them singletons, with approximately 1% in the top ten. CD4+ naive, central memory, regulatory and stem cell-like memory subsets were isolated by sorting on CD45RO/CCR7/CD25/CD127/CD95/CD27. The data belong to a study of beta chain features in type 1 diabetes. Whole-study findings and limits: Moderate but significant shortening of TCRB CDR3s was recorded in all four CD4+ subsets from Type 1 diabetes patients. Possibly, sequencing cDNA over-represented cells that had high TCR expression levels.

Source material: central memory CD4+ T cells from blood. The receptor's source is a man between 25 and 39 years old with type 1 diabetes.

The CDR3 protein is CASRANRGTEAFF. DNA for the CDR3: TGTGCCAGCAGAGCAAACAGGGGCACTGAAGCTTTCTTT. The chain recombines TRBV14 with TRBJ1-1; 7 bases map to TRBD1. Germline V gene data show CDR1 as SGHDN and CDR2 as FVKESK. The length of the CDR3 is 13 residues. V lost 6 bases and J lost 4; bases outside the gene matches: 5.